This T cell receptor beta chain appears in the sequencing data of a study of T cell responses to AZD1222 COVID-19 vaccine. Comments on this clone: Its target is unknown.

Profiling relied on immunoSEQ multiplex PCR, and the TCRdb table lists in-frame clones only, not all of them. The table records around 70,000 clones, 85% to 90% of them present only once. Deletions cut 4 bases from V and 4 bases from J, with 9 bases between. Looked up from germline, CDR1 is SGDLS and CDR2 is YYNGEE. The length of the CDR3 is 13 residues. Study-wide results and limits: No repertoire was sampled before or during the peak T cell response, only after it. Vaccination with two AZD1222 doses was followed by a rise in Spike-specific TCR breadth and depth. Of the AZD1222 recipients, only 5 to 7 were seropositive at baseline.

The rearrangement links TRBV9 to TRBJ1-5, with D possibly being TRBD1 (6 bases). This sample comprised peripheral blood, obtained 28 days after the second dose of the MenACWY control vaccine. The sequence was obtained from an adult who received the MenACWY meningococcal vaccine as a control. The CDR3 here is CASSFQGNQPQHF. CDR3 in DNA: TGTGCCAGCAGCTTCCAGGGGAATCAGCCCCAGCATTTT. The full variable domain, in which reference TRBV9 and TRBJ1-5 provide the parts outside the CDR3, is DSGVTQTPKHLITATGQRVTLRCSPRSGDLSVYWYQQSLDQGLQFLIQYYNGEERAKGNILERFSAQQFPDLHSELNLSSLELGDSALYFCASSFQGNQPQHFGDGTRLSIL.